Listed here is a single T cell receptor (beta chain). The data stem from a study of T cells after somatic rescue of genetic block. The CDR3 loop spans 13 amino acids. Between the trimmed V and J ends, which lost 2 bases and 7 bases, there was a span of 8 bases. The germline gives CDR1 KGHSH, CDR2 LQKENI. TCRdb's table, derived via immunoSEQ multiplex PCR, lists solely in-frame clones and lacks some. The sample holds roughly 110,000 clones, 75% to 95% seen once. Sequencing input: peripheral blood mononuclear cells (PBMCs). The clonotype originates from a woman aged 18-35 years. The rearrangement uses TRBV18 and TRBJ2-2; D is unresolved. As DNA, the CDR3 is TGTGCCAGCTCACCAGGGGTTGGCGGGGAGCTGTTTTTT. It encodes CASSPGVGGELFF. Filled out from reference TRBV18 and TRBJ2-2, the complete variable domain reads NAGVMQNPRHLVRRRGQEARLRCSPMKGHSHVYWYRQLPEEGLKFMVYLQKENIIDESGMPKERFSAEFPKEGPSILRIQQVVRGDSAAYFCASSPGVGGELFFGEGSRLTVL.